This entry lists 30 T cell receptor beta chains sequenced from one sample in a study of T cell repertoires in ileal Crohn's disease. Documented time point: proximal margin of the surgical specimen (macroscopically non-inflamed). Only in-frame clones appear in the TCRdb table, and some are missing; sequencing was by immunoSEQ multiplex PCR. The sample comprises about 7,200 clones, roughly 81% of which are singletons, and approximately 8.9% rests with the top ten. The source material was ileal tissue. These receptors were taken from an adult with Crohn's disease.

The rearrangement links TRBV19 to TRBJ2-1, with D tentatively TRBD1 or TRBD2 (5 bases each). The V end was cut by 1 base, the J end by 9 bases, with 13 bases between. Germline CDR1 reads LNHDA; CDR2 reads SQIVND (reference sequence). The CDR3 totals 14 residues. The CDR3 is CASSIGMRGGEQFF. The CDR3 DNA is TGTGCCAGTAGTATAGGGATGAGGGGCGGTGAGCAGTTCTTC.

The gene calls are TRBV5-1 and TRBJ2-4; TRBD2 matches at 9 bases. The germline V gene encodes CDR1 SGHRS and CDR2 YFSETQ. The trim removed 5 bases at V and 3 bases at J, leaving 6 bases unmatched. CDR3 length equals 15 residues. CDR3 in DNA: TGCGCCAGCAGATTCGAGCGGGAGGTCAAAAACATTCAGTACTTC. As protein: CASRFEREVKNIQYF. Full variable domain (rest looked up from reference TRBV5-1 and TRBJ2-4): KAGVTQTPRYLIKTRGQQVTLSCSPISGHRSVSWYQQTPGQGLQFLFEYFSETQRNKGNFPGRFSGRQFSNSRSEMNVSTLELGDSALYLCASRFEREVKNIQYFGAGTRLSVL.

As DNA, the CDR3 is TGTGCCAGAAGCCACAAGGACGAGCAGTACTTC. Its translation: CARSHKDEQYF. J is TRBJ2-7 and V is TRBV5-3; D is uncertain. TRBV5-3 has ORF status, its function being uncertain. V gave up 4 bases and J gave up 5 bases, with 7 bases separating them. This CDR3 region has 11 residues.

In this sample, this clone is large. The chain joins TRBV6-5 to TRBJ1-1; TRBD1 is a possible D gene (5 bases). V lost 0 bases, J lost 4 bases, and 12 bases lay in between. Germline CDR1 is MNHEY and CDR2 is SVGAGI. CDR3 size: 15 residues. The CDR3 is CASSYSIGAGTEAFF. The CDR3 DNA follows: TGTGCCAGCAGTTACTCGATAGGGGCCGGCACTGAAGCTTTCTTT.

DNA of the CDR3: TGCGCCAGCAGCTTGGAAGGGGGCGCAAACACCGGGGAGCTGTTTTTT. It specifies CASSLEGGANTGELFF. The chain recombines TRBV5-1 with TRBJ2-2; 7 bases align to TRBD1. With V trimmed by 0 bases and J by 2 bases, 4 bases remained unmatched. The germline gives CDR1 SGHRS, CDR2 YFSETQ. The CDR3 runs 16 residues.

This chain connects TRBV6-4 to TRBJ2-2, with a tentative D call TRBD2 (6 bases). The CDR3 loop spans 14 amino acids. V shed 4 bases and J shed 3 bases, with 9 bases lying between them. Germline lookup yields CDR1 MRHNA and CDR2 SNTAGT. The CDR3 DNA reads as TGTGCCAGCAGTGCGGGAGAGGACACCGGGGAGCTGTTTTTT. This encodes CASSAGEDTGELFF.

This chain connects TRBV28 to TRBJ2-5; D remains ambiguous. This CDR3 spans 15 amino acids. The germline gives CDR1 MDHEN, CDR2 SYDVKM. V dropped 5 bases and J dropped 1 base, with 14 bases sitting between them. CDR3 bases: TGTGCCAGCAGTCGCCCCGAAGGAAGCCAAGAGACCCAGTACTTC. Protein: CASSRPEGSQETQYF.

This chain connects TRBV14 to TRBJ2-5; D tentatively reads TRBD1 or TRBD2 (5 bases each). Germline values: CDR1 SGHDN, CDR2 FVKESK. The CDR3 covers 15 residues. V lost 1 base to trimming and J lost 4 bases, with 13 bases between them. As DNA, the CDR3 is TGTGCCAGCAGCCAAGGTGGGACGGCGGGAGAGACCCAGTACTTC. It specifies CASSQGGTAGETQYF.

The chain combines TRBV27 with TRBJ1-2; D not resolved. Germline-derived CDR1 and CDR2 are MNHEY and SMNVEV (reference sequence). The CDR3 runs to 14 residues. V lost 7 bases, J lost 3 bases, and 15 bases lay in between. CDR3 residues: CASMQTWWDYGYTF. The CDR3 bases are TGTGCCAGCATGCAGACATGGTGGGACTATGGCTACACCTTC.

The J gene is TRBJ2-7, the V gene TRBV25-1; D is uncertain. Per the germline V gene, CDR1 is MGHDK and CDR2 is SYGVNS. Trimming left V 4 bases short and J 8 bases short, with 12 bases between. CDR3 length equals 12 residues. In DNA, the CDR3 is TGTGCCAGCAGTGGGCCGACTCTTAAGCAGTACTTC. This codes for CASSGPTLKQYF.

The rearrangement uses TRBV6-1 and TRBJ2-1, with a possible D match to TRBD2 (6 bases). The ends were cut back, 7 bases at V and 5 bases at J, with 15 bases in the middle. The CDR3 has 14 residues. The germline V gene has CDR1 MNHNS and CDR2 SASEGT. The CDR3 loop is CASNSGTSHNEQFF. The CDR3 nucleotides are TGTGCCAGCAACTCTGGGACTTCTCACAATGAGCAGTTCTTC.

Judged by abundance, this clone is medium-sized. The chain has TRBV11-2 and TRBJ2-1, with 10 bases lining up with TRBD1. The CDR3 has 16 amino acids. Losses at the gene ends were 7 bases for V and 4 bases for J; bases not matched to a gene: 10. The germline V gene has CDR1 SGHAT and CDR2 FQNNGV. CDR3 bases: TGTGCCAGCACCTGGGGGACAGGGGACCCTTACAATGAGCAGTTCTTC. Encoded protein: CASTWGTGDPYNEQFF.

This clone came up once. The V gene is TRBV7-2, the J gene TRBJ2-1; 9 bases are shared with TRBD2. This CDR3 region has 18 residues. Germline CDR1 reads SGHTA; CDR2 reads FQGNSA. V gave up 3 bases and J gave up 6 bases; unmatched junction bases: 15. CDR3 loop: CASSFPSGLAGLVNEQFF. Written as DNA, the CDR3 is TGTGCCAGCAGCTTCCCCTCGGGGCTAGCGGGATTGGTCAATGAGCAGTTCTTC.

The chain recombines TRBV19 with TRBJ1-5, with D tentatively TRBD1 (6 bases). The germline V gene has CDR1 LNHDA and CDR2 SQIVND (reference sequence). The V gene lost 2 bases and the J gene lost 7 bases, with 9 bases spanning the gap. This CDR3 has 13 residues. The CDR3 coding sequence is TGTGCCAGTAGTATACAACAGGGACAGCCCCAGCATTTT. Protein product: CASSIQQGQPQHF.

CDR3 protein: CASSFRGEQFF. Here the CDR3 DNA reads TGTGCCAGCAGTTTTAGAGGTGAGCAGTTCTTC. The chain is built from TRBV28 and TRBJ2-1; unclear D gene. The CDR3 covers 11 residues. CDR1 MDHEN and CDR2 SYDVKM come from the germline V gene. V gave up 3 bases and J gave up 9 bases, with 6 bases separating them. The full variable domain, completed using reference TRBV28 and TRBJ2-1, is DVKVTQSSRYLVKRTGEKVFLECVQDMDHENMFWYRQDPGLGLRLIYFSYDVKMKEKGDIPEGYSVSREKKERFSLILESASTNQTSMYLCASSFRGEQFFGPGTRLTVL.

The J gene is TRBJ1-1, the V gene TRBV6-1, with D perhaps TRBD1 (5 bases). Germline CDR1 is MNHNS and CDR2 is SASEGT. CDR3 length: 17 residues. V lost 2 bases and J 5 bases, leaving 21 bases between the germline ends. In DNA form, the CDR3 reads TGTGCCAGCAGTGAAAGGGTGGAGGGACCGTGGCGGACTGAAGCTTTCTTT. This codes for CASSERVEGPWRTEAFF.

This chain joins TRBV11-2 and TRBJ2-1; the match to TRBD2 covers 11 bases. This CDR3 spans 15 amino acids. J lost 7 bases, V lost 5 bases, and 7 bases had no gene match. CDR1 SGHAT and CDR2 FQNNGV come from the germline V gene. CDR3 protein: CASSASGLAGNEQFF. The CDR3 nucleotides read TGTGCCAGCAGCGCCTCTGGACTAGCGGGTAATGAGCAGTTCTTC.

The chain combines TRBV9 with TRBJ2-7, with TRBD1 matching 9 bases. Looked up from germline, CDR1 is SGDLS and CDR2 is YYNGEE. This CDR3 comprises 15 residues. The ends lost 3 bases at V and 6 bases at J; junction bases unmatched: 10. This chain's CDR3 is CASSADGTGMSEQYF. CDR3 coding DNA: TGTGCCAGCAGCGCCGACGGGACAGGGATGTCCGAGCAGTACTTC.

This clone ranks as medium-sized. The V gene is TRBV19, the J gene TRBJ2-2; possibly TRBD2 for D (6 bases). The CDR3 consists of 14 residues. The germline V and J ends were trimmed by 3 bases and 4 bases, with 9 bases remaining between them. Germline V gives CDR1 LNHDA, CDR2 SQIVND (reference sequence). Here the CDR3 DNA reads TGTGCCAGTAGTATGGAGCGGGTCACCGGGGAGCTGTTTTTT. Translation gives CASSMERVTGELFF.

CDR3 sequence: CASGQYEQYF. The CDR3 DNA follows: TGTGCCAGCGGACAATACGAGCAGTACTTC. V is TRBV6-1 and J is TRBJ2-7, with a weak D call TRBD1 (5 bases). Per germline, CDR1 MNHNS and CDR2 SASEGT. The CDR3 runs 10 residues. The V end was cut by 8 bases, the J end by 4 bases, with 6 bases between.

The genes are TRBV27 and TRBJ2-7, with 7 bases identical to TRBD1. Germline V gives CDR1 MNHEY, CDR2 SMNVEV (reference sequence). This CDR3 spans 15 amino acids. With 4 bases clipped from V and 3 bases from J, the junction kept 9 bases outside the gene matches. This CDR3 is CASSSRPDRVYEQYF. Written as DNA, the CDR3 is TGTGCCAGCAGTTCCCGGCCTGACAGGGTCTACGAGCAGTACTTC.

This clone was counted only a few times. The chain recombines TRBV18 with TRBJ1-1; TRBD1 matches 8 bases. This CDR3 is built from 13 residues. Trimming removed 3 bases from V and 7 bases from J; junction bases left unmatched: 4. The germline V gene has CDR1 KGHSH and CDR2 LQKENI. Here the CDR3 reads CASSPGQGIEAFF. CDR3 sequence (DNA): TGTGCCAGCTCACCCGGACAGGGAATTGAAGCTTTCTTT.

The V and J genes are TRBV7-7 and TRBJ2-5, with 9 bases that match TRBD2. The V segment lost 3 bases and the J segment 4 bases; nucleotides outside the gene matches: 9. The CDR3 extends over 16 amino acids. The germline V gene encodes CDR1 SSHAT and CDR2 FNYEAQ (reference sequence). CDR3: CASSLGFSGSGETQYF. CDR3 sequence (DNA): TGTGCCAGCAGCTTGGGGTTTAGCGGGAGTGGAGAGACCCAGTACTTC.

This clone has only a few counts. The rearrangement uses TRBV4-3 and TRBJ2-5; D might be TRBD2 (6 bases). Germline CDR1 is LGHNA and CDR2 is YSLEER. V was trimmed by 0 bases and J by 5 bases, leaving 13 bases between them. The CDR3 totals 15 residues. DNA of the CDR3: TGCGCCAGCAGCCAAGAGACGGACTATAGGGAGACCCAGTACTTC. It encodes CASSQETDYRETQYF.

This chain uses TRBV10-3 with TRBJ2-1; 8 bases are shared with TRBD2. Germline V gene lookup returns CDR1 ENHRY and CDR2 SYGVKD. CDR3 length equals 12 residues. V lost 10 bases and J lost 6; bases outside the gene matches: 5. The chain's CDR3 is CATGLAGNEQFF. The CDR3 nucleotides read TGTGCCACCGGACTAGCAGGCAATGAGCAGTTCTTC.

This chain links TRBV29-1 with TRBJ2-4; 8 bases line up with TRBD1. V shed 4 bases and J 4 bases; nucleotides not matched to a gene: 3. The CDR3 loop spans 13 amino acids. CDR1 and CDR2 from the germline V gene are SQVTM and ANQGSEA. The CDR3 reads CSVGDRKKNIQYF. Written as DNA, the CDR3 is TGCAGCGTTGGGGACAGGAAGAAAAACATTCAGTACTTC.

The rearrangement links TRBV14 to TRBJ2-1; D gene unclear. Germline CDR1 is SGHDN and CDR2 is FVKESK. The CDR3 sequence is 15 residues long. V lost 0 bases, J lost 3 bases, and 9 bases lay in between. The CDR3 nucleotides read TGTGCCAGCAGCCAAGATATTAACCTCTACAATGAGCAGTTCTTC. Encoded protein: CASSQDINLYNEQFF.

The chain is built from TRBV19 and TRBJ2-6; no definite D call. The V gene's germline CDR1 is LNHDA and CDR2 SQIVND (reference sequence). The CDR3 loop spans 13 amino acids. V lost 6 bases, J lost 4 bases, and 7 bases lay in between. CDR3 amino acids: CASRGVGANVLTF. The CDR3 DNA reads TGTGCCAGTAGGGGTGTGGGGGCCAACGTCCTGACTTTC.

This clone appeared once. This chain joins TRBV27 and TRBJ1-1; 12 nucleotides align to TRBD1. The CDR3 totals 19 residues. Unmatched junction bases numbered 15, after V lost 5 bases and J lost 2 bases. Germline lookup yields CDR1 MNHEY and CDR2 SMNVEV (reference sequence). The CDR3 DNA reads TGTGCCAGCAGTAACTTCGGGACAGGGGGCGGGAGGGTTAACACTGAAGCTTTCTTT. It is translated as CASSNFGTGGGRVNTEAFF.

The rearrangement uses TRBV9 and TRBJ2-3; unclear D gene. This CDR3 region has 14 residues. Germline V gives CDR1 SGDLS, CDR2 YYNGEE. V shed 0 bases and J shed 1 base, with 6 bases lying between them. The CDR3 bases are TGTGCCAGCAGCGTAGGGCAGGGCACAGATACGCAGTATTTT. Translation gives CASSVGQGTDTQYF. The whole variable domain, remainder taken from reference TRBV9 and TRBJ2-3, is DSGVTQTPKHLITATGQRVTLRCSPRSGDLSVYWYQQSLDQGLQFLIQYYNGEERAKGNILERFSAQQFPDLHSELNLSSLELGDSALYFCASSVGQGTDTQYFGPGTRLTVL.